What follows are 21 T cell receptor beta chains derived from one specimen sequenced in a study of blood T cell repertoires in COVID-19. Profiling relied on immunoSEQ multiplex PCR, and the TCRdb table lists in-frame clones only, not all of them. The sample records 250,000 to 350,000 clones, about nine tenths being singletons. Material for sequencing was peripheral blood. These receptors were obtained from a woman aged 50 to 65 who had recovered from COVID-19.

This clone was detected once. This CDR3 is CASSLLAGGLNEQFF. The CDR3 bases are TGCGCCAGCAGCTTACTCGCGGGGGGGCTCAATGAGCAGTTCTTC. The V gene is TRBV5-1, the J gene TRBJ2-1; 9 positions match TRBD2. V lost 2 bases, J lost 6 bases, and 6 bases stayed unmatched. There are 15 residues in the CDR3. CDR1 is SGHRS and CDR2 is YFSETQ in the germline V gene. The full variable domain, with the rest looked up from reference TRBV5-1 and TRBJ2-1, is KAGVTQTPRYLIKTRGQQVTLSCSPISGHRSVSWYQQTPGQGLQFLFEYFSETQRNKGNFPGRFSGRQFSNSRSEMNVSTLELGDSALYLCASSLLAGGLNEQFFGPGTRLTVL.

J is TRBJ1-2 and V is TRBV4-2; no reliable D call. Germline assignment: CDR1 LGHNA and CDR2 YNFKEQ. V lost 0 bases, J lost 4 bases, and 12 bases lay in between. CDR3 size: 15 residues. This CDR3 is CASSQERSGSYGYTF. CDR3 coding DNA: TGTGCCAGCAGCCAAGAGCGAAGTGGTAGCTATGGCTACACCTTC.

The gene calls are TRBV6-1 and TRBJ1-5; TRBD1 aligns across 9 bases. The V segment lost 4 bases and the J segment 1 base; nucleotides outside the gene matches: 5. Germline V gives CDR1 MNHNS, CDR2 SASEGT. This CDR3 comprises 16 residues. CDR3 residues: CASSAQGASSNQPQHF. The DNA of the CDR3 is TGTGCCAGCAGTGCACAGGGGGCGTCGAGCAATCAGCCCCAGCATTTT.

J is TRBJ2-1 and V is TRBV7-2; D gene ambiguous. CDR3 length: 15 amino acids. In germline, CDR1 is SGHTA, CDR2 FQGNSA. V was trimmed by 7 bases and J by 3 bases, leaving 16 bases between them. CDR3 DNA sequence: TGTGCCAGCAAAGAAGAGGTATCCCTCTACAATGAGCAGTTCTTC. Translating gives CASKEEVSLYNEQFF.

This clone was seen a few times. The chain recombines TRBV3-1 (or the pseudogene TRBV3-2) with TRBJ1-1, with 9 bases lining up with TRBD1. After removal of 4 bases from V and 3 bases from J, the junction contained 3 bases not matched to a gene. Germline V gives CDR1 LGHDT, CDR2 YNNKEL (reference sequence). The CDR3 is 14 amino acids. The CDR3 sequence is CASSRQGVDTEAFF. As DNA, the CDR3 is TGTGCCAGCAGCCGACAGGGGGTGGACACTGAAGCTTTCTTT.

CDR3 coding DNA: TGCGCCAGCAGCTTGAAGCAAGGGCTAGCGGGAGTTGATACGCAGTATTTT. Translation: CASSLKQGLAGVDTQYF. The V gene is TRBV5-1, the J gene TRBJ2-3; 10 nucleotides align to TRBD2. Per the germline V gene, CDR1 is SGHRS and CDR2 is YFSETQ. The CDR3 runs to 17 residues. V gave up 1 base and J gave up 6 bases; unmatched junction bases: 11. The entire variable domain, with the rest obtained from reference TRBV5-1 and TRBJ2-3, is as follows: KAGVTQTPRYLIKTRGQQVTLSCSPISGHRSVSWYQQTPGQGLQFLFEYFSETQRNKGNFPGRFSGRQFSNSRSEMNVSTLELGDSALYLCASSLKQGLAGVDTQYFGPGTRLTVL.

V usage is TRBV11-2 and J usage is TRBJ2-1, with unresolved D. CDR3 length: 11 residues. Germline values: CDR1 SGHAT, CDR2 FQNNGV. V shed 5 bases and J shed 6 bases, with 5 bases lying between them. CDR3: CASSPFNEQFF. The CDR3 DNA reads as TGTGCCAGCAGCCCCTTCAATGAGCAGTTCTTC.

The chain recombines TRBV30 with TRBJ1-4, with D perhaps TRBD1 (5 bases). Germline loops: CDR1 GTSNPN, CDR2 SVGIG (reference sequence). Trimming cost V 2 bases and J 8 bases, with 12 bases left between them. The CDR3 runs 13 residues. CDR3 bases: TGTGCCTGGAGTTGGCAGGGAGGGGAAAAACTGTTTTTT. Its translation: CAWSWQGGEKLFF.

The chain links TRBV19 to TRBJ1-6, with D maybe TRBD1 (5 bases). V was cut by 7 bases and J by 5 bases, with 15 bases left in between. CDR1 is LNHDA, CDR2 SQIVND, per germline (reference sequence). The CDR3 extends over 15 amino acids. CDR3 protein: CASTPQGRNNSPLHF. In nucleotides, the CDR3 is TGTGCCAGTACTCCCCAGGGAAGGAATAATTCACCCCTCCACTTT.

CDR3 in DNA: TGCAGCGTTGACGAAGAGACCCAGTACTTC. Protein sequence: CSVDEETQYF. The genes are TRBV29-1 and TRBJ2-5; D not certain. The germline V gene encodes CDR1 SQVTM and CDR2 ANQGSEA. The CDR3 covers 10 residues. The V and J ends lost 3 bases and 3 bases respectively, with 2 bases between them.

In the case of this clone: The identical CDR3 is also encoded by other nucleotide sequences in the sample. This rearrangement joins TRBV28 to TRBJ1-2; 9 bases are a match to TRBD1. The V gene end was trimmed by 6 bases and the J gene end by 5 bases; junction bases not matched to a gene: 4. The CDR3 totals 13 residues. Germline CDR1 MDHEN, CDR2 SYDVKM. The CDR3 spells CASRQGQGYGYTF. The CDR3 DNA reads TGTGCCAGCAGACAAGGACAGGGGTATGGCTACACCTTC.

The chain employs TRBV29-1 and TRBJ2-1; 14 bases are a match to TRBD2. The CDR3 is made up of 14 amino acids. Germline CDR1 SQVTM, CDR2 ANQGSEA. For the CDR3, the DNA is TGCAGTGGAACTCCGGGACTAGCGGGAGATGAGCAGTTCTTC. Translated, it gives CSGTPGLAGDEQFF.

The chain employs TRBV7-6 and TRBJ2-7; 8 nucleotides line up with TRBD1. The CDR3 contains 14 residues. V lost 1 base and J lost 4; bases outside the gene matches: 3. Germline CDR1 SGHVS, CDR2 FNYEAQ. CDR3: CASSLGQGAYEQYF. The DNA for the CDR3 is TGTGCCAGCAGCTTAGGGCAGGGGGCATACGAGCAGTACTTC.

The J gene is TRBJ2-7, the V gene TRBV7-6, with a possible D match to TRBD1 (5 bases). The CDR3 contains 16 residues. The germline CDR1 and CDR2 sequences are SGHVS and FNYEAQ. V lost 0 bases and J 1 base, leaving 13 bases between the germline ends. The CDR3 loop reads CASSLAGQGRSYEQYF. In DNA, the CDR3 is TGTGCCAGCAGCTTAGCGGGTCAGGGCAGGTCCTACGAGCAGTACTTC.

The chain has TRBV5-6 and TRBJ1-2; 9 bases match TRBD1. This CDR3 region has 15 residues. Germline CDR1 is SGHDT and CDR2 is YYEEEE. The trim removed 4 bases at V and 8 bases at J, leaving 12 bases unmatched. The DNA of the CDR3 is TGTGCCAGCAGCCTAGGTGGACAGGGGACGAGGGGCTACACCTTC. Its translation is CASSLGGQGTRGYTF.

CDR3 loop: CAWRSDRGNQPQHF. The CDR3 coding sequence is TGTGCCTGGAGATCTGACAGGGGAAATCAGCCCCAGCATTTT. The rearrangement links TRBV30 to TRBJ1-5; 8 positions agree with TRBD1. CDR3 length: 14 residues. Germline assignment: CDR1 GTSNPN and CDR2 SVGIG (reference sequence). V gave up 3 bases and J gave up 4 bases; unmatched junction bases: 5.

The chain is built from TRBV5-1 and TRBJ2-7; D is unresolved. This CDR3 is built from 14 residues. The germline gives CDR1 SGHRS, CDR2 YFSETQ. V was cut by 2 bases and J by 0 bases, with 9 bases left in between. The CDR3 nucleotides read TGCGCCAGCAGCTTAAGTCCTATCTCCTACGAGCAGTACTTC. Translated: CASSLSPISYEQYF. The full variable domain, completed using reference TRBV5-1 and TRBJ2-7, is KAGVTQTPRYLIKTRGQQVTLSCSPISGHRSVSWYQQTPGQGLQFLFEYFSETQRNKGNFPGRFSGRQFSNSRSEMNVSTLELGDSALYLCASSLSPISYEQYFGPGTRLTVT.

V is TRBV27 and J is TRBJ2-7; D is unclear. CDR1 is MNHEY and CDR2 is SMNVEV in the germline V gene (reference sequence). The CDR3 extends over 14 amino acids. V lost 0 bases and J lost 5, with 11 bases in between. CDR3 region: CASSLSVPGHEQYF. CDR3 in DNA: TGTGCCAGCAGTTTATCAGTCCCTGGGCACGAGCAGTACTTC.

The chain couples TRBV5-5 to TRBJ2-1; D ambiguous. The germline V gene has CDR1 SGHKS and CDR2 YYEKEE (reference sequence). V lost 4 bases, J lost 6 bases, and 11 bases lay in between. The CDR3 is made up of 13 amino acids. CDR3 bases: TGTGCCAGCAGCCAGACAAGCCTCAATGAGCAGTTCTTC. Protein sequence: CASSQTSLNEQFF. Using reference TRBV5-5 and TRBJ2-1 for the parts outside the CDR3, the full variable domain is DAGVTQSPTHLIKTRGQQVTLRCSPISGHKSVSWYQQVLGQGPQFIFQYYEKEERGRGNFPDRFSARQFPNYSSELNVNALLLGDSALYLCASSQTSLNEQFFGPGTRLTVL.

The rearrangement joins TRBV2 to TRBJ2-7; 7 nucleotides agree with TRBD1. The V gene end was trimmed by 7 bases and the J gene end by 6 bases; junction bases not matched to a gene: 9. The CDR3 is 13 residues long. The germline CDR1 and CDR2 sequences are SNHLY and FYNNEI. The DNA for the CDR3 is TGTGCCAGCACCGGGACAGCGACCTCCGAGCAGTACTTC. This translates into CASTGTATSEQYF. The variable domain in full, with the rest retrieved from reference TRBV2 and TRBJ2-7, is EPEVTQTPSHQVTQMGQEVILRCVPISNHLYFYWYRQILGQKVEFLVSFYNNEISEKSEIFDDQFSVERPDGSNFTLKIRSTKLEDSAMYFCASTGTATSEQYFGPGTRLTVT.

This chain links TRBV7-8 with TRBJ1-1, with 8 bases fitting TRBD1. The V gene end was trimmed by 4 bases and the J gene end by 4 bases; junction bases not matched to a gene: 5. Germline CDR1 and CDR2: SGHVS and FQNEAQ. The CDR3 runs 14 residues. The CDR3, as DNA: TGTGCCAGCAGCTACCGGACAGGGAGCACTGAAGCTTTCTTT. This translates into CASSYRTGSTEAFF. Supplemented by reference TRBV7-8 and TRBJ1-1, the full variable domain reads GAGVSQSPRYKVAKRGQDVALRCDPISGHVSLFWYQQALGQGPEFLTYFQNEAQLDKSGLPSDRFFAERPEGSVSTLKIQRTQQEDSAVYLCASSYRTGSTEAFFGQGTRLTVV.